This T cell receptor beta chain was profiled in a study of radiation and T cells in renal cell carcinoma. V was cut by 3 bases and J by 0 bases, with 1 base left in between. The CDR3 totals 11 residues. CDR1 DFQATT and CDR2 SNEGSKA come from the germline V gene (reference sequence). Data came from immunoSEQ multiplex PCR; TCRdb stores just in-frame clones and leaves some out. The repertoire holds around 45,000 clones, with 70% to 85% as singletons. The time point denotes: blood 4 weeks post-SBRT, at nephrectomy. Treatment: 15 Gy SBRT to primary tumor, nephrectomy 4 weeks later. A single count supports this clone.

This sample comprised blood, obtained from a patient whose treatment included radiotherapy and nephrectomy. The gene calls are TRBV20-1 and TRBJ2-3, with D uncertain. The TCR comes from a woman between 65 and 79 years old with renal cell carcinoma. This CDR3 is CSASSTDTQYF. Here the CDR3 DNA reads TGCAGTGCTAGTAGCACAGATACGCAGTATTTT.